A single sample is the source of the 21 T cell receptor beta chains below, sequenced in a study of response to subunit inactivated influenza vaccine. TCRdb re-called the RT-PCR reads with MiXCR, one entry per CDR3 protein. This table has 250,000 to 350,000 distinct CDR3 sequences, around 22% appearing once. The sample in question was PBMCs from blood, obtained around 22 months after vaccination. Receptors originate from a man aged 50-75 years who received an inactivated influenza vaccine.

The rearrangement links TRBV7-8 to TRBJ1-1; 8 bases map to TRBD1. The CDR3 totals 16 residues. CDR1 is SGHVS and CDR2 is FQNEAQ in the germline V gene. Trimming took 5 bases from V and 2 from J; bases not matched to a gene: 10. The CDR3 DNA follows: TGTGCCAGCAGCACGATGGACAGGGTTTCCAACACTGAAGCTTTCTTT. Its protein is CASSTMDRVSNTEAFF.

The DNA for the CDR3 is TGTGCCAGCAGCTTACTGGGGATCCAAGGTGAAAAACTGTTTTTT. Translated: CASSLLGIQGEKLFF. J is TRBJ1-4 and V is TRBV7-2; D not resolved. Germline assignment: CDR1 SGHTA and CDR2 FQGNSA. Trimming pared 2 bases from V and 7 bases from J, leaving 14 bases between. The CDR3 is made up of 15 amino acids.

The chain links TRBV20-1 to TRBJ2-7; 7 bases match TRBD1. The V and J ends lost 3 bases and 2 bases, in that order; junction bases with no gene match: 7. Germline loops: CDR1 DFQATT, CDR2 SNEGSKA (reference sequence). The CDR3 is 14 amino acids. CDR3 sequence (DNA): TGCAGTGCTAGTCGACAGGGCCTAACCTACGAGCAGTACTTC. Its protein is CSASRQGLTYEQYF.

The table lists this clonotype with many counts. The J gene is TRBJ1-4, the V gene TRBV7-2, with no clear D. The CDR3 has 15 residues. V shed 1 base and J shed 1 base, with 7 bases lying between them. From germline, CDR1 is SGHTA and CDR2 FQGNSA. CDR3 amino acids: CASSLGLETNEKLFF. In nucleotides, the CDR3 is TGTGCCAGCAGCTTAGGGCTGGAAACTAATGAAAAACTGTTTTTT.

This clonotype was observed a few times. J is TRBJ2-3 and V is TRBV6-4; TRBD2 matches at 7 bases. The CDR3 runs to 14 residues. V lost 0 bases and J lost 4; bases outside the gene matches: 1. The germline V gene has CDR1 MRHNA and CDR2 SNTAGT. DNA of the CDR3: TGTGCCAGCAGTGACTCACTAGCGTCAGATACGCAGTATTTT. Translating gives CASSDSLASDTQYF.

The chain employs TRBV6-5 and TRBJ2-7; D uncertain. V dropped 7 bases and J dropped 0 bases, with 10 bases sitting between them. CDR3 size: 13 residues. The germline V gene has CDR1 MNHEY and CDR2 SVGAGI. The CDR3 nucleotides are TGTGCCAGCAAGAGAAGTTTCTCCTACGAGCAGTACTTC. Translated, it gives CASKRSFSYEQYF.

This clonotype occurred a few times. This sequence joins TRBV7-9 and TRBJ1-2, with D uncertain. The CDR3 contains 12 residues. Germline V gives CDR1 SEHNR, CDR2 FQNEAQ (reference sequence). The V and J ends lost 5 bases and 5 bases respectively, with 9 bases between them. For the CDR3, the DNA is TGTGCCAGCAGCCTAGATAAGTATGGCTACACCTTC. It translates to CASSLDKYGYTF.

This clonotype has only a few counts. The CDR3: CASSLVAHPQETQYF. CDR3 DNA: TGTGCCAGCAGCTTAGTAGCCCATCCCCAAGAGACCCAGTACTTC. The chain joins TRBV7-6 to TRBJ2-5; no reliable D call. CDR1 and CDR2 (germline): SGHVS, FNYEAQ. The CDR3 is 15 amino acids. Trimming shortened V by 1 base and J by 1 base, and 10 bases separated the two germline ends.

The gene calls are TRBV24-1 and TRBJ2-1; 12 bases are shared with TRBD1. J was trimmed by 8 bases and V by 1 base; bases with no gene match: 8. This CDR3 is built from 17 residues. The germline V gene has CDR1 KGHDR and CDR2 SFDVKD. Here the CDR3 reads CATSDLGTGGAWDEQFF. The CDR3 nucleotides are TGTGCCACCAGTGATTTAGGGACAGGGGGCGCCTGGGATGAGCAGTTCTTC.

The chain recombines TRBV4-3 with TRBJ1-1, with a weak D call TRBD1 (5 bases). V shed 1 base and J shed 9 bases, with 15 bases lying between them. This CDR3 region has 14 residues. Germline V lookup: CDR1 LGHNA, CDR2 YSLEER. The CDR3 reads CASSQGRRVGKAFF. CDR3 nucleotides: TGCGCCAGCAGCCAAGGTCGCAGGGTCGGGAAAGCTTTCTTT.

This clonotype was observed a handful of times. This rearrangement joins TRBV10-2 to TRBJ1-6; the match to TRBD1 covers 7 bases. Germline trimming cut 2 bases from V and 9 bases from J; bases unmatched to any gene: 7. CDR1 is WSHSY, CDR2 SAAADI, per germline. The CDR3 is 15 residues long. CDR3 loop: CASSEHRGALSPLHF. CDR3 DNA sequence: TGCGCCAGCAGTGAGCACAGGGGCGCCCTTTCACCCCTCCACTTT.

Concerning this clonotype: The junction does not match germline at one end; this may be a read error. The CDR3 DNA is TGCGCCAGCAGCAAACGAGTTCGCTTC. This translates into CASSKRVRF. This chain connects TRBV5-1 to TRBJ2-7; D gene uncertain. The CDR3 runs to 9 residues. Germline CDR1 SGHRS, CDR2 YFSETQ.

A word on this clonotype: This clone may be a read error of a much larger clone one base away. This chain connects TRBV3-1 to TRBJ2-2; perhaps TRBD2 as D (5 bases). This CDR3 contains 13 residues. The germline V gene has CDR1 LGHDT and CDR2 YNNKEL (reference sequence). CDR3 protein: CASSPLDTGELVF. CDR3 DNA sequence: TGTGCCAGCAGCCCTTTAGACACCGGGGAGCTGGTTTTT.

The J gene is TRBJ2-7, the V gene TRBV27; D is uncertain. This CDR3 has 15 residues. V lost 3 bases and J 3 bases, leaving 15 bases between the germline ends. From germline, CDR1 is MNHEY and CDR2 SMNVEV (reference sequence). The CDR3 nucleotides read TGTGCCAGCAGTTTTTCGGGCCAGAGTTTCTACGAGCAGTACTTC. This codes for CASSFSGQSFYEQYF.

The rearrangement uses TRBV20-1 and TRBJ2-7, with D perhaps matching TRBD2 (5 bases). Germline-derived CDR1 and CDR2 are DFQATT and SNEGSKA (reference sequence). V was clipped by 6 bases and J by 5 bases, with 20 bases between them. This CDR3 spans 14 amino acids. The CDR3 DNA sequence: TGCAGTGCCATTGCCGGCCGGGGAACCGACGAGCAGTACTTC. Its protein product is CSAIAGRGTDEQYF.

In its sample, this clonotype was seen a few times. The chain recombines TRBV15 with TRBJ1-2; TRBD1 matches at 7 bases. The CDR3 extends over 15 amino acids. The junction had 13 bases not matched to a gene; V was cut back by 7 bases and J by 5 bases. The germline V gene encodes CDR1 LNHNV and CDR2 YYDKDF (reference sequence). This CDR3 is CATTQPGQLAYGYTF. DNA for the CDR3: TGTGCCACCACCCAACCGGGACAGCTAGCTTATGGCTACACCTTC.

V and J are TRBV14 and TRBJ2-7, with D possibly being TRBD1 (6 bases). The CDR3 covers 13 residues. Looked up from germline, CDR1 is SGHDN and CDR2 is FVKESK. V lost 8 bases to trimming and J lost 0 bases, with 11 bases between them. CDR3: CASADSYSYEQYF. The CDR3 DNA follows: TGTGCCAGCGCGGACAGCTACTCCTACGAGCAGTACTTC.

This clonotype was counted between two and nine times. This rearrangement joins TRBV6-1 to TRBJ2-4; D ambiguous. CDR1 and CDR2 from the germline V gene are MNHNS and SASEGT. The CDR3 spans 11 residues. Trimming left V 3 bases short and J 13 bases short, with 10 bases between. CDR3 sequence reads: CASSDYRVQYF. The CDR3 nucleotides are TGTGCCAGCAGTGATTACCGGGTGCAGTACTTC.

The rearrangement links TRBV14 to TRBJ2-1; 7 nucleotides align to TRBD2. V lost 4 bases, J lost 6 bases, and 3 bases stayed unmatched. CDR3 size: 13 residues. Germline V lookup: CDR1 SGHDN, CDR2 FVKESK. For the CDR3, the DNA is TGTGCCAGCAGCCCCCCGGGGGGCAATGAGCAGTTCTTC. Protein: CASSPPGGNEQFF.

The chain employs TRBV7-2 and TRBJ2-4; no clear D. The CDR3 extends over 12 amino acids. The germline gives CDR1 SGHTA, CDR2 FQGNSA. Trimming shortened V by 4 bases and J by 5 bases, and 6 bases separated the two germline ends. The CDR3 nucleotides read TGTGCCAGCAGCTGGTCGGAAAACATTCAGTACTTC. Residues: CASSWSENIQYF.

The CDR3 loop is CASSIGTVIGQFF. CDR3 sequence (DNA): TGTGCCAGCAGTATTGGGACAGTGATAGGGCAGTTCTTC. The rearrangement uses TRBV6-2 or TRBV6-3 and TRBJ2-1, with 7 bases identical to TRBD1. There are 13 residues in the CDR3. The V gene's germline CDR1 is MNHEY and CDR2 SVGEGT. The junction had 10 bases not matched to a gene; V was cut back by 5 bases and J by 12 bases.